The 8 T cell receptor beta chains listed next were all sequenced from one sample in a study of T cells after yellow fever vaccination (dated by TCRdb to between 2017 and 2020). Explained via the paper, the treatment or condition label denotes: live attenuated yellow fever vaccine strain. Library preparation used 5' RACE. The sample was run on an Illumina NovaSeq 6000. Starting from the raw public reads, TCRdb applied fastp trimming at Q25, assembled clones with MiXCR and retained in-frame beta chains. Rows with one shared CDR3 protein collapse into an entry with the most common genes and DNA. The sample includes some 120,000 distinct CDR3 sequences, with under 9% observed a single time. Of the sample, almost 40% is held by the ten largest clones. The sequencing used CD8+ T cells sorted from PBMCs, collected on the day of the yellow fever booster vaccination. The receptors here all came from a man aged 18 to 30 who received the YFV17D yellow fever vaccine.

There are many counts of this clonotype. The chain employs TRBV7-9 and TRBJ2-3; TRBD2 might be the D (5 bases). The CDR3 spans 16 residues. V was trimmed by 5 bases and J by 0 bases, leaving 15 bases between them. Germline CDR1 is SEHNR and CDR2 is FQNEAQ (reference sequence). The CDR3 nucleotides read TGTGCCAGCAGCCCACCGGGCGGGCCTAGCACAGATACGCAGTATTTT. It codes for CASSPPGGPSTDTQYF.

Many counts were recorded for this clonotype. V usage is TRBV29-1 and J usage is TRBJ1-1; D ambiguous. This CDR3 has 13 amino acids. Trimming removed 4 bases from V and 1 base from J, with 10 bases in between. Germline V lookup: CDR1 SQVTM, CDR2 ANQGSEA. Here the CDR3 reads CSVVGNTNTEAFF. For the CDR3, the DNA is TGCAGCGTTGTGGGGAATACGAACACTGAAGCTTTCTTT.

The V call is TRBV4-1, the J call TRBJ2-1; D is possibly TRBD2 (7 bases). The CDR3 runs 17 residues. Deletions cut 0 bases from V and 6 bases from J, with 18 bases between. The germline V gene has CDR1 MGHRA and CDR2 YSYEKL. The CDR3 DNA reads TGCGCCAGCAGCCAAGAGAGTCGGGGGGCCCTCCCCAATGAGCAGTTCTTC. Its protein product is CASSQESRGALPNEQFF.

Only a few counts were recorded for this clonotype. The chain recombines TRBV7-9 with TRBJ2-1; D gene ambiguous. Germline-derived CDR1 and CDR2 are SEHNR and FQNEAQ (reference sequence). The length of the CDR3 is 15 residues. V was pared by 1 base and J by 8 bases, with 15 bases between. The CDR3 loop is CASSLGLGTYHEQFF. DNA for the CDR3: TGTGCCAGCAGCTTAGGCCTAGGAACTTATCATGAGCAGTTCTTC.

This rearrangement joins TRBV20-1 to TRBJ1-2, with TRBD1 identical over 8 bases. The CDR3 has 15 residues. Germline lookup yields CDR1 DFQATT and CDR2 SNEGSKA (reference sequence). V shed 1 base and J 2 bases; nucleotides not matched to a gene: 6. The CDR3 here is CSARGGTGANYGYTF. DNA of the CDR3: TGCAGTGCTAGAGGAGGGACAGGAGCAAACTATGGCTACACCTTC.

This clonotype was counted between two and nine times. The chain's CDR3 is CSARTWDISSGNTIYF. In DNA, the CDR3 is TGCAGTGCCCGAACCTGGGACATTAGCTCTGGAAACACCATATATTTT. This rearrangement joins TRBV20-1 to TRBJ1-3, with a weak D call TRBD1 (6 bases). From germline, CDR1 is DFQATT and CDR2 SNEGSKA (reference sequence). V lost 6 bases to trimming and J lost 0 bases, with 18 bases between them. This CDR3 comprises 16 residues.

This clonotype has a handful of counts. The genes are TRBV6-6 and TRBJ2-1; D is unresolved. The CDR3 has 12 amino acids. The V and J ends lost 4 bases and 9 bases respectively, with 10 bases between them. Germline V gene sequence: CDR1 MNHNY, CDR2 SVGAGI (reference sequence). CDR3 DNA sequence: TGTGCCAGCAGTTCCACAGTGAGTGAGCAGTTCTTC. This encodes CASSSTVSEQFF.

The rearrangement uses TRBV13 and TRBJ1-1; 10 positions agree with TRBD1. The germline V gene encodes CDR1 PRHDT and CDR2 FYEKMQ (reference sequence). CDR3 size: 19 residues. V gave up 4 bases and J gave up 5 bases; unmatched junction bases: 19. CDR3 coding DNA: TGTGCCAGCAGCTCGCGGGGACAGGGGACCTTACCTGGGGAGACTGAAGCTTTCTTT. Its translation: CASSSRGQGTLPGETEAFF. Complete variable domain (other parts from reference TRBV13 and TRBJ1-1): AAGVIQSPRHLIKEKRETATLKCYPIPRHDTVYWYQQGPGQDPQFLISFYEKMQSDKGSIPDRFSAQQFSDYHSELNMSSLELGDSALYFCASSSRGQGTLPGETEAFFGQGTRLTVV.